The 21 T cell receptor beta chains below were found in one sample sequenced in a study of T cell repertoires in cytomegalovirus infection. TCRdb passed the reads through MiXCR, listing each CDR3 protein once. Of some 700,000 distinct CDR3 sequences listed, approximately 34% were seen once; the top ten hold roughly 2.9%. Material: PBMCs. Receptor source: a human donor in good health (CMV status not recorded). Some clones in this sample may be carry-over from other donors' samples.

V gene TRBV12-3 or TRBV12-4 combines with J gene TRBJ2-1; 12 bases map to TRBD2. This CDR3 comprises 19 residues. J was trimmed by 0 bases and V by 7 bases; bases with no gene match: 13. CDR3: CASKRLAGASAASYNEQFF. In DNA, the CDR3 is TGTGCCAGCAAGAGACTAGCGGGGGCCTCAGCTGCCTCCTACAATGAGCAGTTCTTC.

Comment on this clonotype: The conserved final phenylalanine or tryptophan is absent from the CDR3, which likely points to a read error. Because the CDR3's place on the DNA is in doubt, the DNA is left out and the CDR3 is given as listed by TCRdb. The chain links TRBV19 to TRBJ2-2. In germline, CDR1 is LNHDA, CDR2 SQIVND (reference sequence). Counting both end residues, the CDR3 totals 13 amino acids. This CDR3 is CASLRGDTGELFC.

This clonotype has more than one count but fewer than ten. The V and J genes are TRBV28 and TRBJ1-1, with TRBD1 as a possible D gene (5 bases). With 6 bases removed from V and 5 bases from J, the gap between germline ends came to 16 bases. The CDR3 length is 14 residues. In germline, CDR1 is MDHEN, CDR2 SYDVKM. The chain's CDR3 is CASSSTGFRTEAFF. CDR3 sequence (DNA): TGTGCCAGCAGCTCTACAGGTTTTAGGACTGAAGCTTTCTTT. The full variable domain, completed using reference TRBV28 and TRBJ1-1, is DVKVTQSSRYLVKRTGEKVFLECVQDMDHENMFWYRQDPGLGLRLIYFSYDVKMKEKGDIPEGYSVSREKKERFSLILESASTNQTSMYLCASSSTGFRTEAFFGQGTRLTVV.

Comments on this clonotype: The conserved final phenylalanine or tryptophan is absent from the CDR3, which likely points to a read error. This sequence joins TRBV12-3 or TRBV12-4 and TRBJ1-5; D call uncertain. Trimming took off 3 bases at V and 2 bases at J, with 11 bases between the two ends. CDR3 length: 15 residues. The CDR3 here is CASSFSMMGNQPQHV. The CDR3 bases are TGTGCCAGCAGTTTTAGTATGATGGGCAATCAGCCCCAGCATGTT.

The chain recombines TRBV20-1 with TRBJ2-7, with 8 positions matching TRBD1. This CDR3 is built from 11 residues. Germline assignment: CDR1 DFQATT and CDR2 SNEGSKA (reference sequence). With V trimmed by 5 bases and J by 7 bases, 4 bases remained unmatched. CDR3 protein: CSAPDRGEQYF. The CDR3 coding sequence is TGCAGTGCTCCTGACAGGGGAGAGCAGTACTTC.

The J gene is TRBJ2-1, the V gene TRBV27, with D possibly TRBD2 on 5 matching bases. The CDR3 sequence is 12 residues long. The V gene's germline CDR1 is MNHEY and CDR2 SMNVEV (reference sequence). The ends were cut back, 0 bases at V and 10 bases at J, with 7 bases in the middle. The CDR3 is CASSLSEREQFF. The CDR3 region has the DNA TGTGCCAGCAGTTTATCGGAGCGGGAGCAGTTCTTC.

The chain combines TRBV7-6 with TRBJ2-1, with a tentative D call TRBD1 (5 bases). The CDR3 loop spans 16 amino acids. Germline CDR1 is SGHVS and CDR2 is FNYEAQ. V was clipped by 4 bases and J by 7 bases, with 20 bases between them. CDR3 DNA: TGTGCCAGCAGCTCCGACAGCTCTTGGGTAAAAAATGAGCAGTTCTTC. It encodes CASSSDSSWVKNEQFF.

The genes are TRBV27 and TRBJ2-5; perhaps TRBD2 as D (5 bases). The CDR3 spans 13 residues. Trimming removed 4 bases at V and 11 bases at J, with 17 bases between. Germline lookup yields CDR1 MNHEY and CDR2 SMNVEV (reference sequence). CDR3 residues: CASSSTGSRAQYF. CDR3 DNA: TGTGCCAGCAGTTCCACGGGATCTAGAGCGCAGTACTTC.

The chain joins TRBV7-8 to TRBJ2-7; D might be TRBD1 (5 bases). This CDR3 region has 15 residues. Germline lookup yields CDR1 SGHVS and CDR2 FQNEAQ. The ends were cut back, 4 bases at V and 1 base at J, with 14 bases in the middle. The DNA of the CDR3 is TGTGCCAGCAGCTCCTCCATGGGGCCTTCCTACGAGCAGTACTTC. It codes for CASSSSMGPSYEQYF.

J is TRBJ1-5 and V is TRBV7-8; weak D call: TRBD1 (6 bases). V gave up 1 base and J gave up 4 bases, with 14 bases separating them. CDR1 and CDR2 (germline): SGHVS, FQNEAQ. This CDR3 has 16 amino acids. The CDR3 protein is CASSLVVGRGNQPQHF. The DNA for the CDR3 is TGTGCCAGCAGCTTAGTTGTAGGAAGGGGGAATCAGCCCCAGCATTTT.

The genes are TRBV19 and TRBJ1-2; tentative D call: TRBD1 (5 bases). This CDR3 comprises 15 residues. Trimming left V 6 bases short and J 4 bases short, with 18 bases between. Looked up from germline, CDR1 is LNHDA and CDR2 is SQIVND (reference sequence). As DNA, the CDR3 is TGTGCCAGTAGCCGTGGTGGGGCAGTCGTCTATGGCTACACCTTC. Residues: CASSRGGAVVYGYTF. Full variable domain (missing parts from reference TRBV19 and TRBJ1-2): DGGITQSPKYLFRKEGQNVTLSCEQNLNHDAMYWYRQDPGQGLRLIYYSQIVNDFQKGDIAEGYSVSREKKESFPLTVTSAQKNPTAFYLCASSRGGAVVYGYTFGSGTRLTVV.

This clonotype has only a few counts. The V call is TRBV7-2, the J call TRBJ2-2; D could derive from TRBD1 or TRBD2 (5 bases each). Germline assignment: CDR1 SGHTA and CDR2 FQGNSA. This CDR3 is built from 16 residues. V was shortened by 5 bases and J by 4 bases, with 17 bases between the two germline ends. The CDR3 nucleotides are TGTGCCAGCAGCCGATCCGGGACGATCGGCACCGGGGAGCTGTTTTTT. Its protein is CASSRSGTIGTGELFF.

This clonotype was detected ten times or more. The rearrangement uses TRBV28 and TRBJ1-5; tentatively, D is TRBD1 (5 bases). V was trimmed by 4 bases and J by 9 bases, leaving 19 bases between them. The CDR3 loop spans 15 amino acids. Germline V gene data show CDR1 as MDHEN and CDR2 as SYDVKM. The CDR3 DNA is TGTGCCAGCAGTTCTGACACGGAGGGGTCACGGCCCCAGCATTTT. It is translated as CASSSDTEGSRPQHF.

This clonotype was detected a few times. A junction end diverges from the germline sequence, so it may reflect a read error. The chain carries TRBV7-7 and TRBJ2-2, with TRBD2 as a possible D gene (6 bases). Per germline, CDR1 SSHAT and CDR2 FNYEAQ (reference sequence). The CDR3 totals 16 residues. The CDR3 reads CASSLVSGINTGELFF. CDR3 DNA sequence: TGTGCTAGCAGCTTAGTTAGCGGAATCAACACCGGGGAGCTGTTTTTT. Based on the CDR3 plus reference TRBV7-7 and TRBJ2-2, the full variable domain is GAGVSQSPRYKVTKRGQDVTLRCDPISSHATLYWYQQALGQGPEFLTYFNYEAQPDKSGLPSDRFSAERPEGSISTLTIQRTEQRDSAMYRCASSLVSGINTGELFFGEGSRLTVL.

This clonotype came up a few times. Germline and junction disagree at one end, which may indicate a read error. The V and J genes are TRBV7-7 and TRBJ2-5; 7 bases align to TRBD1. The CDR3 sequence is 16 residues long. Germline V gives CDR1 SSHAT, CDR2 FNYEAQ (reference sequence). The CDR3 is CASSLGVQGPQETQYF. Written as DNA, the CDR3 is TGTGCTAGCAGCTTAGGGGTACAGGGGCCACAAGAGACCCAGTACTTC.

This clonotype appeared once. The rearrangement links TRBV28 to TRBJ2-5; 9 bases align to TRBD1. CDR3 size: 15 residues. V was clipped by 4 bases and J by 2 bases; unmatched bases: 5. The V gene's germline CDR1 is MDHEN and CDR2 SYDVKM. CDR3 amino acids: CASSSPGQGQETQYF. DNA for the CDR3: TGTGCCAGCAGTTCCCCGGGACAGGGACAAGAGACCCAGTACTTC.

The chain links TRBV20-1 to TRBJ2-1, with TRBD2 matching over 11 bases. Germline CDR1 DFQATT, CDR2 SNEGSKA (reference sequence). The CDR3 length is 14 residues. After removal of 7 bases from V and 4 bases from J, the junction contained 6 bases not matched to a gene. CDR3 sequence (DNA): TGCAGTGTCACGGGACTAGCGGCGTACAATGAGCAGTTCTTC. Amino acids: CSVTGLAAYNEQFF.

The J gene is TRBJ2-3, the V gene TRBV10-3; D might be TRBD2 (6 bases). The CDR3 is 14 residues long. Germline V gene sequence: CDR1 ENHRY, CDR2 SYGVKD. V shed 7 bases and J shed 2 bases, with 13 bases lying between them. The DNA of the CDR3 is TGTGCCATCACAGGAGCGGGCCTCACAGATACGCAGTATTTT. Amino acids: CAITGAGLTDTQYF.

This clonotype was counted between two and nine times. The chain combines TRBV7-9 with TRBJ1-3, with D tentatively TRBD1 (5 bases). The CDR3 contains 14 residues. Germline assignment: CDR1 SEHNR and CDR2 FQNEAQ (reference sequence). Trimming took off 6 bases at V and 0 bases at J, with 9 bases between the two ends. The CDR3 here is CASRWGGSGNTIYF. CDR3 nucleotide sequence: TGTGCCAGCAGATGGGGGGGCTCTGGAAACACCATATATTTT.

This clonotype was seen more than once but under ten times. J is TRBJ1-2 and V is TRBV28; 7 nucleotides line up with TRBD1. Trimming at V came to 4 bases and at J to 4 bases, leaving 6 bases not matched to a gene. This CDR3 contains 14 residues. Per the germline V gene, CDR1 is MDHEN and CDR2 is SYDVKM. CDR3 nucleotides: TGTGCCAGCAGTTCTCAGGGGGGCAGCTATGGCTACACCTTC. This codes for CASSSQGGSYGYTF.

This chain connects TRBV9 to TRBJ1-6, with no clear D. Germline loops: CDR1 SGDLS, CDR2 YYNGEE. Trimming took 0 bases from V and 9 from J, leaving 13 bases between them. CDR3 length: 15 residues. CDR3 residues: CASSVVAGGRSPLHF. DNA of the CDR3: TGTGCCAGCAGCGTAGTGGCAGGTGGTCGTTCACCCCTCCACTTT.